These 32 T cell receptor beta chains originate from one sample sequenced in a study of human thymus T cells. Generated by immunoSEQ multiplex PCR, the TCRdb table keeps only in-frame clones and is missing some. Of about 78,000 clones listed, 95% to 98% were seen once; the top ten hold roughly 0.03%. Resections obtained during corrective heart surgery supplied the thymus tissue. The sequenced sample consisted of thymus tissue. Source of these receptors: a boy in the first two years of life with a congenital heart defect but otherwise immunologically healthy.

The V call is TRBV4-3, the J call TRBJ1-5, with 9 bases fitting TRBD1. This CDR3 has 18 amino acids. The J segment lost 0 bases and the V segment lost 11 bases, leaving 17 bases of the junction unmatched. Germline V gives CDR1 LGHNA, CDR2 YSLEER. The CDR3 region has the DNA TGCGCCTCAACGTACACGGGACAGGGAGATGCTAGCAATCAGCCCCAGCATTTT. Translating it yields CASTYTGQGDASNQPQHF.

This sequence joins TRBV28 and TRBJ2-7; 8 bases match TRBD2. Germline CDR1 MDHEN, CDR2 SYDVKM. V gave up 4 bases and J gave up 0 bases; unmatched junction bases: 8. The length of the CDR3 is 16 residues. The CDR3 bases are TGTGCCAGCAGTTACCGCCTTCGGGAGGGCTCCTACGAGCAGTACTTC. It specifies CASSYRLREGSYEQYF.

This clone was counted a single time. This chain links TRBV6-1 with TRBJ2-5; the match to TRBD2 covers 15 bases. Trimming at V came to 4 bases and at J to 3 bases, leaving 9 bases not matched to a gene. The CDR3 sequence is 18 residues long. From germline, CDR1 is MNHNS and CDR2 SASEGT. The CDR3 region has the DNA TGTGCCAGCAGTGGGTGGACTAGCGGGGGGGATAAGGAAGAGACCCAGTACTTC. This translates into CASSGWTSGGDKEETQYF.

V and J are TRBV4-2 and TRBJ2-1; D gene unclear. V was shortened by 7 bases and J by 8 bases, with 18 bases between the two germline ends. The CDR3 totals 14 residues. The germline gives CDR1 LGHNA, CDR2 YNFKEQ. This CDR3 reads CASNTHPTNYEQFF. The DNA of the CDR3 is TGTGCCAGCAACACACACCCAACAAATTATGAGCAGTTCTTC.

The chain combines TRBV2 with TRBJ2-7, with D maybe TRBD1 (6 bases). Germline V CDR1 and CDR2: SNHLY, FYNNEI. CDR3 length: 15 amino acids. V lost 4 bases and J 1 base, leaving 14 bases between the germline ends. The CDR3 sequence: CASSARTVLSYEQYF. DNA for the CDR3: TGTGCCAGCAGTGCGCGGACAGTGCTTTCCTACGAGCAGTACTTC.

CDR3 residues: CASSNTGPKPYEQYF. As DNA, the CDR3 is TGTGCCAGCAGTAACACAGGGCCTAAACCCTACGAGCAGTACTTC. The chain joins TRBV6-1 to TRBJ2-7, with a tentative D call TRBD1 (6 bases). The ends were cut back, 5 bases at V and 2 bases at J, with 16 bases in the middle. The CDR3 has 15 amino acids. The germline gives CDR1 MNHNS, CDR2 SASEGT.

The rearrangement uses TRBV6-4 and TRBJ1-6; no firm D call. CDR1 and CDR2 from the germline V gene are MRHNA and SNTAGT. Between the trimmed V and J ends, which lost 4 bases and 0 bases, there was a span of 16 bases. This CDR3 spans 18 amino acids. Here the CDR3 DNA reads TGTGCCAGCAGTGGTAATGGCAGCCGGAGCTCCTATAATTCACCCCTCCACTTT. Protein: CASSGNGSRSSYNSPLHF.

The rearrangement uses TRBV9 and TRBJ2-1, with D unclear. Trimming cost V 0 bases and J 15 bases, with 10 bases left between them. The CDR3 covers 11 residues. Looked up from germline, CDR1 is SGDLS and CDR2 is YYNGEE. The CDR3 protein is CASSVESLLFF. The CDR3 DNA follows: TGTGCCAGCAGCGTAGAAAGCTTACTGTTCTTC. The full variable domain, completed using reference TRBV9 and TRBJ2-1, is DSGVTQTPKHLITATGQRVTLRCSPRSGDLSVYWYQQSLDQGLQFLIQYYNGEERAKGNILERFSAQQFPDLHSELNLSSLELGDSALYFCASSVESLLFFGPGTRLTVL.

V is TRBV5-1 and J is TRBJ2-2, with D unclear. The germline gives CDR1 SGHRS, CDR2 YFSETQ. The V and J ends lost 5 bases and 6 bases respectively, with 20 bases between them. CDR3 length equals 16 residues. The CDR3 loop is CASSSGGWPPAGELFF. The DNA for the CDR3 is TGCGCCAGCAGTTCTGGTGGGTGGCCCCCCGCCGGGGAGCTGTTTTTT.

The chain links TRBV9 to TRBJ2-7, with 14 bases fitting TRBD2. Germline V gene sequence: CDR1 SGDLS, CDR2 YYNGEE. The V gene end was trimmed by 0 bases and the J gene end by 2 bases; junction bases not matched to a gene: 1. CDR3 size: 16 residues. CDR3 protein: CASSVVGLAGAYEQYF. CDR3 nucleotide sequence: TGTGCCAGCAGCGTAGTGGGACTAGCGGGGGCCTACGAGCAGTACTTC. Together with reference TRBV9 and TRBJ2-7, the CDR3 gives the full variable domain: DSGVTQTPKHLITATGQRVTLRCSPRSGDLSVYWYQQSLDQGLQFLIQYYNGEERAKGNILERFSAQQFPDLHSELNLSSLELGDSALYFCASSVVGLAGAYEQYFGPGTRLTVT.

CDR3 protein: CASWDRGYSYEQYF. CDR3 DNA sequence: TGTGCCAGCTGGGACAGGGGGTATTCCTACGAGCAGTACTTC. This sequence joins TRBV19 and TRBJ2-7, with 11 bases lining up with TRBD1. Per germline, CDR1 LNHDA and CDR2 SQIVND (reference sequence). Trimming removed 9 bases from V and 1 base from J; junction bases left unmatched: 5. This CDR3 is built from 14 residues.

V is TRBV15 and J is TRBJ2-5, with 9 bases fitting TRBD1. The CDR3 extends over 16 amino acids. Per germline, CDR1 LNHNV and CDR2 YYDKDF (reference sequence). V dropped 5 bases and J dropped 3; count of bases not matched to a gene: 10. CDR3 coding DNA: TGTGCCACCAGCTGTGGACAGGGGAGGATCAAAGAGACCCAGTACTTC. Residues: CATSCGQGRIKETQYF. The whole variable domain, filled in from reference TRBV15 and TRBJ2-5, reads DAMVIQNPRYQVTQFGKPVTLSCSQTLNHNVMYWYQQKSSQAPKLLFHYYDKDFNNEADTPDNFQSRRPNTSFCFLDIRSPGLGDTAMYLCATSCGQGRIKETQYFGPGTRLLVL.

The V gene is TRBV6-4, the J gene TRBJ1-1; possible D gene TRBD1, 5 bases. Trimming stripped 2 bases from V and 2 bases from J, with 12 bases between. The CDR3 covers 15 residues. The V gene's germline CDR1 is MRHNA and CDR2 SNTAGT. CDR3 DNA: TGTGCCAGCAGTGACGAGGCAGGGACCAACACTGAAGCTTTCTTT. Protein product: CASSDEAGTNTEAFF.

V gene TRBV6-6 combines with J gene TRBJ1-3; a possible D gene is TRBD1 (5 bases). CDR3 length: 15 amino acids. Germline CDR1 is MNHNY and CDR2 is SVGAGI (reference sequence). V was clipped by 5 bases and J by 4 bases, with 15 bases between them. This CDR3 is CASSDTGTTGNTIYF. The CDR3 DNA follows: TGTGCCAGCAGTGACACCGGGACGACCGGAAACACCATATATTTT.

The CDR3 DNA sequence: TGTGCCAGCAGCGCCCGGGACAGGGGAAACACCGGGGAGCTGTTTTTT. Its translation is CASSARDRGNTGELFF. The chain joins TRBV9 to TRBJ2-2, with TRBD1 matching 10 bases. This CDR3 has 16 amino acids. Trimming cost V 3 bases and J 2 bases; bases outside gene matches: 4. Germline loops: CDR1 SGDLS, CDR2 YYNGEE.

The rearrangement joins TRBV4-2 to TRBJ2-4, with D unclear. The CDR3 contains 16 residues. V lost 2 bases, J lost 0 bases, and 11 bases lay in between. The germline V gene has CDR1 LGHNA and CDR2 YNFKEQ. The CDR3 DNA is TGTGCCAGCAGCCAACTCGTTCCCCTAGCCAAAAACATTCAGTACTTC. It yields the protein CASSQLVPLAKNIQYF.

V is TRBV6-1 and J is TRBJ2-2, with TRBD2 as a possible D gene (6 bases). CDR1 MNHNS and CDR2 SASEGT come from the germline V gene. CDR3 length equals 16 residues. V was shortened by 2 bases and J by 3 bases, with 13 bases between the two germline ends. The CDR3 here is CASSEMGGTDTGELFF. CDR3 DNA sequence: TGTGCCAGCAGTGAAATGGGCGGGACTGACACCGGGGAGCTGTTTTTT.

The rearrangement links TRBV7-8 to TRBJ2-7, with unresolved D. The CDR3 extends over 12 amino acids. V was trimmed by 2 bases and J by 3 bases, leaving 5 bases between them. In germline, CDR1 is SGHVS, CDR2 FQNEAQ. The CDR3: CASSLYSYEQYF. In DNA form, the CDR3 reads TGTGCCAGCAGCTTATACAGCTACGAGCAGTACTTC.

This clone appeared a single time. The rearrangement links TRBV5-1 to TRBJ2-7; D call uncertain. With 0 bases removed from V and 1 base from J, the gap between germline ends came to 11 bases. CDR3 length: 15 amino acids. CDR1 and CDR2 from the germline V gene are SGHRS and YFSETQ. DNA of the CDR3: TGCGCCAGCAGCTTGGGGCCGTCCCCGTCCTACGAGCAGTACTTC. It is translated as CASSLGPSPSYEQYF.

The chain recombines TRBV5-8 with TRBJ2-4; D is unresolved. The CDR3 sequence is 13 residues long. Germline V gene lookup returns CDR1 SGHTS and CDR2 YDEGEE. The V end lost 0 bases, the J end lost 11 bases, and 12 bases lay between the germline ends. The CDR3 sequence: CASSLAGKPLQYF. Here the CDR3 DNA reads TGTGCCAGCAGCTTGGCCGGCAAGCCCCTTCAGTACTTC. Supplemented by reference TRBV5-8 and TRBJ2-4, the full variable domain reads EAGVTQSPTHLIKTRGQQATLRCSPISGHTSVYWYQQALGLGLQFLLWYDEGEERNRGNFPPRFSGRQFPNYSSELNVNALELEDSALYLCASSLAGKPLQYFGAGTRLSVL.

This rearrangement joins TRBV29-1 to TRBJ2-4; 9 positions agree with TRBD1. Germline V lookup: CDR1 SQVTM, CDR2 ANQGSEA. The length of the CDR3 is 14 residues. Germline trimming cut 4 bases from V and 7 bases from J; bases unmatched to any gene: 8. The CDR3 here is CSVGPPQGANIQYF. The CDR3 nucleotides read TGCAGCGTTGGCCCCCCACAGGGGGCGAACATTCAGTACTTC.

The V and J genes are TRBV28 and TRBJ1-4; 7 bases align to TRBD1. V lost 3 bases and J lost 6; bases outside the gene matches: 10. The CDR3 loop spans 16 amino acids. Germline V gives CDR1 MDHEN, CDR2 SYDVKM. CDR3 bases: TGTGCCAGCAGTTTCGGGGTACAGGGGTCTTATGAAAAACTGTTTTTT. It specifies CASSFGVQGSYEKLFF. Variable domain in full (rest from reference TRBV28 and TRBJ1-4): DVKVTQSSRYLVKRTGEKVFLECVQDMDHENMFWYRQDPGLGLRLIYFSYDVKMKEKGDIPEGYSVSREKKERFSLILESASTNQTSMYLCASSFGVQGSYEKLFFGSGTQLSVL.

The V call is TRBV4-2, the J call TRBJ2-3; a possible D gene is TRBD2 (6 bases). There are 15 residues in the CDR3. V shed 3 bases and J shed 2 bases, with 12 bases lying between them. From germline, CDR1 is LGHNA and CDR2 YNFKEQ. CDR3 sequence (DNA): TGTGCCAGCAGCCACCGGGAGCCATTCACAGATACGCAGTATTTT. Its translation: CASSHREPFTDTQYF.

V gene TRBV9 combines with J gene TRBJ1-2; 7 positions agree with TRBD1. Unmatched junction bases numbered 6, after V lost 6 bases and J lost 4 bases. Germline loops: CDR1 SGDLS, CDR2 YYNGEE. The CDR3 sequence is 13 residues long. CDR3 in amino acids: CASTDRVAYGYTF. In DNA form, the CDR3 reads TGTGCCAGCACCGACAGGGTGGCCTATGGCTACACCTTC. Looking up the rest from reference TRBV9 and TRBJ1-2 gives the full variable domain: DSGVTQTPKHLITATGQRVTLRCSPRSGDLSVYWYQQSLDQGLQFLIQYYNGEERAKGNILERFSAQQFPDLHSELNLSSLELGDSALYFCASTDRVAYGYTFGSGTRLTVV.

In DNA, the CDR3 is TGTGCCAGCAGCCGGGGGGGCTTTAATGAGCAGTTCTTC. Its protein is CASSRGGFNEQFF. The chain carries TRBV13 and TRBJ2-1; 8 bases align to TRBD2. V trimming: 5 bases; J trimming: 7 bases; junction bases outside the gene matches: 4. This CDR3 region has 13 residues. Germline V lookup: CDR1 PRHDT, CDR2 FYEKMQ (reference sequence).

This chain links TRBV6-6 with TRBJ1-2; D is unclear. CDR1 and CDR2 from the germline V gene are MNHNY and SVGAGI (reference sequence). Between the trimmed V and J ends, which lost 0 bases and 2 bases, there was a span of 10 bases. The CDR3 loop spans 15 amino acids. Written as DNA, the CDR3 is TGTGCCAGCAGTTACTCGAAACTTCAGAACTATGGCTACACCTTC. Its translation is CASSYSKLQNYGYTF.

CDR3 residues: CSAYQGNEQFF. The DNA of the CDR3 is TGCAGTGCTTACCAGGGCAATGAGCAGTTCTTC. This chain links TRBV20-1 with TRBJ2-1, with D perhaps TRBD1 (5 bases). Germline CDR1 is DFQATT and CDR2 is SNEGSKA (reference sequence). V lost 5 bases, J lost 6 bases, and 8 bases lay in between. This CDR3 spans 11 amino acids.

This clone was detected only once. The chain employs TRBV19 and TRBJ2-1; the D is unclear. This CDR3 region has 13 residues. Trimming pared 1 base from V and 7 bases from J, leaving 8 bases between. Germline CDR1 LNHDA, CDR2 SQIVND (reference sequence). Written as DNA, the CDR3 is TGTGCCAGTAGTATAGCAAATAGTAATGAGCAGTTCTTC. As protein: CASSIANSNEQFF.

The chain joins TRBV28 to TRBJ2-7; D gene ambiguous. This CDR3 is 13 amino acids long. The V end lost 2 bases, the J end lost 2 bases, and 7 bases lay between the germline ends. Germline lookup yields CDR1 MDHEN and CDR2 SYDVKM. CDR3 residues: CASSLRQTYEQYF. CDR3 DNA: TGTGCCAGCAGTTTACGTCAGACCTACGAGCAGTACTTC.

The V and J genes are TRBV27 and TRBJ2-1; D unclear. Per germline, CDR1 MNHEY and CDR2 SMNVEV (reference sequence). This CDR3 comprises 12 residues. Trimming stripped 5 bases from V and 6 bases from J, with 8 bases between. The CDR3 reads CASSQTCNEQFF. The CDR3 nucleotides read TGTGCCAGCAGTCAGACGTGCAATGAGCAGTTCTTC.

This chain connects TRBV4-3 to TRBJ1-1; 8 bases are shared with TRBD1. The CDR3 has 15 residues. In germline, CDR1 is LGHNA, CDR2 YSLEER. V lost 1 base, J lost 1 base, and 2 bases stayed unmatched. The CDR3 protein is CASSQAGTGNTEAFF. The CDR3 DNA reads TGCGCCAGCAGCCAAGCGGGGACAGGGAACACTGAAGCTTTCTTT.

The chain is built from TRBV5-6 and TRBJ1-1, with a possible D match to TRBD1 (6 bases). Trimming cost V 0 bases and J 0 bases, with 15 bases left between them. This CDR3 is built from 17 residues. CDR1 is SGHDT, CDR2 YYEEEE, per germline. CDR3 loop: CASSLGPGVIMNTEAFF. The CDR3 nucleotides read TGTGCCAGCAGCTTGGGTCCAGGGGTTATAATGAACACTGAAGCTTTCTTT.